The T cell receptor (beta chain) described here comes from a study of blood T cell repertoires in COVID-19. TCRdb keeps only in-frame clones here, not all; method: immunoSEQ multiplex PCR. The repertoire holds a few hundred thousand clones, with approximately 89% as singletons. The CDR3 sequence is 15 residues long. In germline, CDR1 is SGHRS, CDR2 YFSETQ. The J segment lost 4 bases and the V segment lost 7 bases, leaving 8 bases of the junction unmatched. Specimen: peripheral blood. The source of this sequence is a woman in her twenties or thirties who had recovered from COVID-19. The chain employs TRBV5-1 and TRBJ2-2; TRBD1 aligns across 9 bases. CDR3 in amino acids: CASQDGTGPTGELFF. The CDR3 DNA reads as TGCGCCAGCCAAGATGGGACAGGGCCCACCGGGGAGCTGTTTTTT. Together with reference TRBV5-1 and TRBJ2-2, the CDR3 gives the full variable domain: KAGVTQTPRYLIKTRGQQVTLSCSPISGHRSVSWYQQTPGQGLQFLFEYFSETQRNKGNFPGRFSGRQFSNSRSEMNVSTLELGDSALYLCASQDGTGPTGELFFGEGSRLTVL.